Below, one TCR beta chain is given with its context. The source of the sample is a study of OX40 agonist ivuxolimab in advanced cancers. Sequenced by immunoSEQ multiplex PCR; TCRdb stores in-frame clones only, minus some. The data show some 90,000 clones, roughly 86% seen once. The CDR3 is 14 amino acids. J gave up 4 bases and V 3 bases, and 6 bases lay outside the gene matches. Germline lookup yields CDR1 MNHNY and CDR2 SVGAGI (reference sequence). This sample comprised CD4+ or CD8+ T cells sorted from blood, obtained in a trial of the OX40 agonist ivuxolimab. The receptor was derived from an adult with an advanced solid tumor such as melanoma, head and neck, liver or kidney cancer. The rearrangement links TRBV6-6 to TRBJ2-7; 7 bases line up with TRBD2. The CDR3 coding sequence is TGTGCCAGCAGTTATCTGGGAGGGGATTACGAGCAGTACTTC. Protein sequence: CASSYLGGDYEQYF.